The entry that follows covers one TCR beta chain sequence. A read error is possible here, since a much larger clone lies one base away. TCRdb's table, derived via immunoSEQ multiplex PCR, lists solely in-frame clones and lacks some. The sample records over 400,000 clones, over 70% being singletons. J gave up 3 bases and V 5 bases, and 2 bases lay outside the gene matches. This CDR3 contains 13 residues. Per germline, CDR1 SGHAT and CDR2 FQNNGV. Donors, without exception, were Caucasian adults residing in Nashville, Tennessee. The source of the sample is a study of shared clonotypes between healthy human individuals.

This sequence was found in a woman aged 40 to 50 in good health. Some clones in this sample may be carry-over from other donors' samples. J is TRBJ2-7 and V is TRBV11-2; 9 positions match TRBD1. Input material: PBMCs. CDR3 in amino acids: CASSPGQGYEQYF. DNA for the CDR3: TGTGCCAGCAGCCCGGGACAGGGCTACGAGCAGTACTTC.